Shown below are 24 T cell receptor beta chains from a single sample sequenced in a study of blood T cells in healthy people across ages. Primed by a sample-barcoded 5' primer and a J-beta primer mix, a second PCR proceeded for roughly 7 to 12 cycles. One entry per CDR3 protein results from TCRdb running MiXCR on the 5' RACE reads. The repertoire consists of almost 550,000 distinct CDR3 sequences, with 24% occurring once and the leading ten covering just under 9%. The same sample was also used in a study of T cells of mothers and their children.

Material for sequencing was blood. The receptors were sampled from a boy aged 10-17 years in good health.

This clonotype was detected only a few times. The chain recombines TRBV7-8 with TRBJ2-1, with 9 bases aligning to TRBD2. V shed 1 base, J shed 0 bases, and the junction held 1 base outside the gene matches. CDR1 is SGHVS, CDR2 FQNEAQ, per germline. This CDR3 is 16 amino acids long. As DNA, the CDR3 is TGTGCCAGCAGCTTAGGGACTAGCGTCTCCTACAATGAGCAGTTCTTC. Translating it yields CASSLGTSVSYNEQFF.

This sequence joins TRBV5-1 and TRBJ2-3; 8 bases agree with TRBD2. J lost 2 bases, V lost 0 bases, and 17 bases had no gene match. Germline V gene data show CDR1 as SGHRS and CDR2 as YFSETQ. This CDR3 has 20 residues. For the CDR3, the DNA is TGCGCCAGCAGCTTGGCAAGGGCGGGGGGACTTCCAGAGATCACAGATACGCAGTATTTT. Protein product: CASSLARAGGLPEITDTQYF. Full variable domain (missing parts from reference TRBV5-1 and TRBJ2-3): KAGVTQTPRYLIKTRGQQVTLSCSPISGHRSVSWYQQTPGQGLQFLFEYFSETQRNKGNFPGRFSGRQFSNSRSEMNVSTLELGDSALYLCASSLARAGGLPEITDTQYFGPGTRLTVL.

V gene TRBV28 combines with J gene TRBJ1-5; D ambiguous. Germline loops: CDR1 MDHEN, CDR2 SYDVKM. The V end lost 6 bases, the J end lost 1 base, and 10 bases lay between the germline ends. This CDR3 has 14 residues. CDR3 sequence reads: CASSRGYSNQPQHF. CDR3 nucleotides: TGTGCCAGCAGCCGGGGATACAGCAATCAGCCCCAGCATTTT.

The chain combines TRBV19 with TRBJ1-2; 8 nucleotides align to TRBD1. CDR3 length: 17 amino acids. Germline loops: CDR1 LNHDA, CDR2 SQIVND (reference sequence). Losses at the gene ends were 6 bases for V and 1 base for J; bases not matched to a gene: 13. The DNA of the CDR3 is TGTGCCAGTAGGAAGCTTCAGGGGGCAGGATTTAACTATGGCTACACCTTC. Its translation is CASRKLQGAGFNYGYTF. Complete variable domain (other parts from reference TRBV19 and TRBJ1-2): DGGITQSPKYLFRKEGQNVTLSCEQNLNHDAMYWYRQDPGQGLRLIYYSQIVNDFQKGDIAEGYSVSREKKESFPLTVTSAQKNPTAFYLCASRKLQGAGFNYGYTFGSGTRLTVV.

This clonotype has ten or more counts. This sequence joins TRBV6-2 or TRBV6-3 and TRBJ2-3; 7 nucleotides match TRBD2. Unmatched junction bases numbered 10, after V lost 7 bases and J lost 3 bases. Germline loops: CDR1 MNHEY, CDR2 SVGEGT. This CDR3 has 15 amino acids. CDR3 protein: CASTPGTTETDTQYF. The CDR3 nucleotides read TGTGCCAGCACCCCTGGGACTACCGAGACAGATACGCAGTATTTT.

The rearrangement links TRBV20-1 to TRBJ2-7; D tentatively reads TRBD1 or TRBD2 (5 bases each). V gave up 6 bases and J gave up 2 bases, with 23 bases separating them. The CDR3 covers 16 residues. Per germline, CDR1 DFQATT and CDR2 SNEGSKA (reference sequence). CDR3 amino acids: CSATSKRFGAPYEQYF. The CDR3 DNA reads TGCAGTGCGACTTCGAAGCGTTTCGGGGCCCCCTACGAGCAGTACTTC.

This clonotype has just a few counts. The chain employs TRBV6-1 and TRBJ1-4; D possibly corresponds to TRBD1 (5 bases). This CDR3 is built from 16 residues. V was cut by 5 bases and J by 8 bases, with 21 bases left in between. The germline V gene has CDR1 MNHNS and CDR2 SASEGT. The CDR3 loop is CASSPAGRVRFEKLFF. CDR3 coding DNA: TGTGCCAGCAGTCCAGCAGGGAGGGTTCGCTTCGAAAAACTGTTTTTT.

The V gene is TRBV20-1, the J gene TRBJ1-3; no definite D call. The V end was cut by 3 bases, the J end by 0 bases, with 9 bases between. The CDR3 contains 14 residues. CDR1 is DFQATT and CDR2 is SNEGSKA in the germline V gene (reference sequence). CDR3: CSASGVGSGNTIYF. The DNA of the CDR3 is TGCAGTGCTAGTGGCGTGGGCTCTGGAAACACCATATATTTT.

There are a few counts of this clonotype. The DNA is left out, because the CDR3 cannot be placed on it with certainty; the CDR3 is given as TCRdb lists it. This sequence joins TRBV20-1 and TRBJ1-2. Germline values: CDR1 DFQATT, CDR2 SNEGSKA (reference sequence). The CDR3 totals 13 residues, both ends included. The CDR3 reads CSALRGNLYGCTF.

This clonotype came up a few times. The chain employs TRBV5-1 and TRBJ2-1; a possible D gene is TRBD1 (6 bases). CDR3 length: 13 amino acids. V gave up 4 bases and J gave up 4 bases, with 9 bases separating them. Germline V gene lookup returns CDR1 SGHRS and CDR2 YFSETQ. CDR3 coding DNA: TGCGCCAGCAGCACGGGGACATACAATGAGCAGTTCTTC. It is translated as CASSTGTYNEQFF.

This clonotype was found a few times. The CDR3 DNA reads TGTGCCACCAACAGGGGTGACTCGTACGAGCAGTACTTC. Translation gives CATNRGDSYEQYF. The chain employs TRBV10-3 and TRBJ2-7; TRBD1 matches 7 bases. There are 13 residues in the CDR3. Looked up from germline, CDR1 is ENHRY and CDR2 is SYGVKD. Trimming cost V 10 bases and J 4 bases; bases outside gene matches: 10.

This clonotype was seen a few times. This chain uses TRBV7-2 with TRBJ2-1, with 8 bases aligning to TRBD2. The CDR3 has 15 amino acids. CDR1 and CDR2 from the germline V gene are SGHTA and FQGNSA. With V trimmed by 5 bases and J by 3 bases, 6 bases remained unmatched. Here the CDR3 reads CASSPERGSYNEQFF. The CDR3 nucleotides are TGTGCCAGCAGCCCCGAGCGGGGGAGCTACAATGAGCAGTTCTTC.

The rearrangement links TRBV5-1 to TRBJ2-1, with no clear D. Germline V lookup: CDR1 SGHRS, CDR2 YFSETQ. There are 12 residues in the CDR3. V was shortened by 6 bases and J by 0 bases, with 4 bases between the two germline ends. The CDR3 reads CASMSSYNEQFF. The CDR3 coding sequence is TGCGCCAGCATGAGCTCCTACAATGAGCAGTTCTTC.

The chain employs TRBV20-1 and TRBJ2-5, with TRBD2 identical over 12 bases. CDR1 and CDR2 from the germline V gene are DFQATT and SNEGSKA (reference sequence). The junction had 16 bases not matched to a gene; V was cut back by 4 bases and J by 4 bases. This CDR3 comprises 18 residues. In DNA, the CDR3 is TGCAGTGCTAAGATGGCTTCTCGGACTAGCGGGATCGCAGAGACCCAGTACTTC. It specifies CSAKMASRTSGIAETQYF.

The CDR3 DNA sequence: TGCAGCGTTAGTGGGGTACGAGGCAATGAGCAGTTCTTC. It yields the protein CSVSGVRGNEQFF. The chain has TRBV29-1 and TRBJ2-1, with D hard to call. CDR3 length equals 13 residues. Trimming pared 5 bases from V and 6 bases from J, leaving 14 bases between. CDR1 SQVTM and CDR2 ANQGSEA come from the germline V gene.

This sequence joins TRBV27 and TRBJ2-1; D is perhaps TRBD1 or TRBD2 (6 bases each). The germline V gene has CDR1 MNHEY and CDR2 SMNVEV (reference sequence). V lost 0 bases and J 0 bases, leaving 9 bases between the germline ends. The CDR3 spans 16 residues. The CDR3 loop reads CASSLSGGVSYNEQFF. The CDR3 region has the DNA TGTGCCAGCAGTTTATCGGGGGGCGTCTCCTACAATGAGCAGTTCTTC.

V gene TRBV15 combines with J gene TRBJ1-5; D is unclear. CDR1 and CDR2 from the germline V gene are LNHNV and YYDKDF (reference sequence). V was clipped by 5 bases and J by 4 bases, with 9 bases between them. This CDR3 is 13 amino acids long. The CDR3 protein is CATSARGNQPQHF. DNA of the CDR3: TGTGCCACCAGCGCCCGCGGGAATCAGCCCCAGCATTTT.

Only a few counts were recorded for this clonotype. J is TRBJ1-3 and V is TRBV9, with D unclear. The ends were cut back, 0 bases at V and 0 bases at J, with 4 bases in the middle. This CDR3 region has 14 residues. Germline CDR1 SGDLS, CDR2 YYNGEE. CDR3 in DNA: TGTGCCAGCAGCGTAGACTTCTCTGGAAACACCATATATTTT. It specifies CASSVDFSGNTIYF.

The chain combines TRBV4-1 with TRBJ2-5; no firm D call. Between the trimmed V and J ends, which lost 0 bases and 9 bases, there was a span of 20 bases. The CDR3 totals 16 residues. Germline V gene lookup returns CDR1 MGHRA and CDR2 YSYEKL. The CDR3 sequence is CASSQDWSREVGAQYF. The DNA of the CDR3 is TGCGCCAGCAGCCAAGATTGGTCCAGAGAGGTTGGGGCCCAGTACTTC.

This clonotype was picked up a small number of times. One end of the junction varies from germline; a read error may be responsible. The chain recombines TRBV7-7 with TRBJ2-5; 8 bases fit TRBD1. In germline, CDR1 is SSHAT, CDR2 FNYEAQ (reference sequence). The CDR3 has 15 amino acids. The CDR3 DNA reads as TGTGCTAGCAGCTCATCAGGGGGCAGCGGGGAGACCCAGTACTTC. The encoded protein is CASSSSGGSGETQYF.

Ten or more counts support this clonotype. The gene calls are TRBV27 and TRBJ1-4; the D gene is possibly TRBD1 (5 bases). Germline V gene data show CDR1 as MNHEY and CDR2 as SMNVEV (reference sequence). The CDR3 is 14 amino acids. V lost 5 bases to trimming and J lost 3 bases, with 10 bases between them. This chain's CDR3 is CASSRRQSNEKLFF. The CDR3 bases are TGTGCCAGCAGTCGTCGACAGTCTAATGAAAAACTGTTTTTT.

This clonotype was seen more than once but under ten times. This chain uses TRBV14 with TRBJ2-7, with D hard to call. Germline CDR1 and CDR2: SGHDN and FVKESK. This CDR3 has 13 amino acids. Deletions cut 4 bases from V and 9 bases from J, with 16 bases between. The CDR3 sequence is CASSLPDGFGQYF. In nucleotides, the CDR3 is TGTGCCAGCAGCCTCCCGGACGGATTTGGGCAGTACTTC.

Of note for this clonotype: One end of the junction varies from germline; a read error may be responsible. This chain links TRBV2 with TRBJ2-2; weak D call: TRBD1 (5 bases). The CDR3 length is 11 residues. Germline CDR1 reads SNHLY; CDR2 reads FYNNEI. CDR3 sequence (DNA): TGTGCCAGCAGACAGGTTGAGGAGCTGCTTTTT. It yields the protein CASRQVEELLF.

There are many counts of this clonotype. V usage is TRBV7-2 and J usage is TRBJ1-4; 10 bases are a match to TRBD1. This CDR3 contains 15 residues. J lost 4 bases, V lost 3 bases, and 2 bases had no gene match. Germline assignment: CDR1 SGHTA and CDR2 FQGNSA. CDR3 residues: CASSLDRGGNEKLFF. The CDR3, as DNA: TGTGCCAGCAGCTTGGACAGGGGGGGTAATGAAAAACTGTTTTTT.